A selection of T cell receptor beta chains follows, all from one sample in a study of T-cell reconstitution after alpha-beta-depleted transplantation in children. TCRdb ran MiXCR on the PCR reads and lists one entry per CDR3 protein. The sample includes a few hundred thousand distinct CDR3 sequences, roughly a quarter of them seen just once. Sequences were derived from PBMCs, sampled before TCRalphabeta/CD19-depleted stem cell transplant. The receptors were gathered from a girl under 10 years old with Fanconi anemia, due to receive a stem cell transplant. CDR3s include the opening cysteine and the closing phenylalanine or tryptophan. The order of the fields is clone size, D gene, J gene, V gene, CDR3 protein, CDR3 DNA. The D gene is left open where the match is weak. Part of the rows lack a size; the others show once, few, many or a class for expanded clones.

>.|TRBD1|TRBJ2-1|TRBV4-2
CASSQGTDRGDEQFF
TGTGCCAGCAGCCAAGGTACGGACAGGGGCGATGAGCAGTTCTTC
>.|.|TRBJ2-3|TRBV2
CASNKQGTDTQYF
TGTGCCAGCAACAAGCAGGGAACAGATACGCAGTATTTT
>.|TRBD2|TRBJ2-7|TRBV5-1
CASSSNGRASYEQYF
TGCGCCAGCAGCTCGAACGGGAGGGCCTCCTACGAGCAGTACTTC
>few|.|TRBJ2-1|TRBV7-3
CASSLSRDLDGEQFF
TGTGCCAGCAGCTTGTCCAGGGACTTGGATGGTGAGCAGTTCTTC
>.|TRBD1|TRBJ2-1|TRBV25-1
CASSAGTGVPNEQFF
TGTGCCAGCAGTGCCGGGACAGGGGTACCCAATGAGCAGTTCTTC
>.|TRBD2|TRBJ2-7|TRBV20-1
CSAQAGQTSVAPYEQYF
TGCAGTGCCCAAGCGGGTCAAACTAGCGTTGCTCCCTACGAGCAGTACTTC
>many|TRBD1|TRBJ1-2|TRBV12-3/TRBV12-4
CASSSGTGYGGGGYTF
TGTGCCAGCAGTTCCGGGACAGGGTATGGAGGCGGTGGCTACACCTTC
>many|.|TRBJ2-3|TRBV29-1
CSAVPGGHSDTQYF
TGCAGCGCCGTCCCCGGGGGACACTCAGATACGCAGTATTTT
>many|.|TRBJ1-4|TRBV27
CASSSLRAWEKLFF
TGTGCCAGCAGTTCCCTAAGGGCGTGGGAAAAACTGTTTTTT
>many|TRBD2|TRBJ2-2|TRBV7-6
CASSLRLAANTGELFF
TGTGCCAGCAGCTTACGACTAGCCGCGAACACCGGGGAGCTGTTTTTT
>.|.|TRBJ1-4|TRBV11-1
CASSRGRGNEKLFF
TGTGCCAGCAGCCGGGGGCGAGGTAATGAAAAACTGTTTTTT
>few|.|TRBJ1-1|TRBV29-1
CSVEEYTEAFF
TGCAGCGTTGAGGAGTACACTGAAGCTTTCTTT
>.|.|TRBJ2-3|TRBV20-1
CSARGIRGFGTDTQYF
TGCAGTGCTAGAGGGATTAGAGGGTTCGGGACAGATACGCAGTATTTT
>few|.|TRBJ2-1|TRBV29-1
CSVEGTGYNEQFF
TGCAGCGTTGAAGGGACTGGGTACAATGAGCAGTTCTTC
>.|.|TRBJ1-1|TRBV20-1
CSARDRDNSEAFF
TGCAGTGCTAGAGATCGGGACAACTCTGAAGCTTTCTTT
>.|TRBD2|TRBJ2-5|TRBV20-1
CSARGGGAYQETQYF
TGCAGTGCTAGAGGCGGGGGGGCTTATCAAGAGACCCAGTACTTC
>.|.|TRBJ1-5|TRBV20-1
CSASVDSGNQPQHF
TGCAGTGCTAGTGTCGACAGTGGCAATCAGCCCCAGCATTTT
>few|TRBD2|TRBJ2-5|TRBV4-2
CASSQLAGGPGKTQYF
TGTGCCAGCAGCCAATTAGCGGGGGGGCCGGGCAAGACCCAGTACTTC
>.|.|TRBJ2-3|TRBV27
CASSLVGTPDTQYF
TGTGCCAGCAGTTTAGTAGGAACTCCAGATACGCAGTATTTT
>.|TRBD2|TRBJ2-7|TRBV6-1
CASRTPGGGAQEQYF
TGTGCCAGCAGGACCCCTGGCGGGGGGGCCCAAGAGCAGTACTTC
>.|TRBD2|TRBJ2-1|TRBV7-6
CASSLGLAGGGGEQFF
TGTGCCAGCAGCCTGGGACTAGCGGGAGGAGGGGGTGAGCAGTTCTTC
>few|TRBD1|TRBJ2-3|TRBV29-1
CSVPGTGREAQYF
TGCAGCGTACCCGGGACAGGGAGGGAGGCGCAGTATTTT
>few|TRBD1|TRBJ2-2|TRBV7-3
CASSLNRGVWTGELFF
TGTGCCAGCAGCTTAAACAGGGGAGTTTGGACCGGGGAGCTGTTTTTT
>.|TRBD2|TRBJ2-5|TRBV29-1
CSVASGGAGETQYF
TGCAGCGTTGCTAGCGGGGGGGCCGGTGAGACCCAGTACTTC